This entry is about one T cell receptor (beta chain). Trimming stripped 4 bases from V and 4 bases from J, with 11 bases between. The CDR3 extends over 14 amino acids. Germline V CDR1 and CDR2: LNHDA, SQIVND (reference sequence). The data originate from a study of blood T cell repertoires in COVID-19. The wider study: The study drew acute and convalescent COVID-19 samples from the United States, Italy and Spain. T cells, B-cell-depleted T cells, or PBMCs supplied cDNA or gDNA.

TCRdb's copy holds only in-frame clones and misses some; the assay was immunoSEQ multiplex PCR. The sample comprises 430,000 or so clones, 70% to 90% of which are singletons, and 1.5% to 2% rests with the top ten. The study assigned cohorts using participant-reported clinical history. Donors in Cohort 3 who had recovered were those with two negative PCRs, healthcare professional clearance, or resolution of their symptoms. This clonotype was obtained from a woman aged 40-49 years who had recovered from COVID-19. This rearrangement joins TRBV19 to TRBJ1-5; D ambiguous. Specimen: PBMCs or T cells enriched from blood (not recorded which). The CDR3 DNA is TGTGCCAGTAGTAGAGCCATTCCTAATCAGCCCCAGCATTTT. Translating gives CASSRAIPNQPQHF.